The clone carrying this TCR beta chain was observed a few times. Its antigen remains unidentified. The sample originates from a study of T cells in Graves' hyperthyroidism and ophthalmopathy. Study-wide points: The model predicted ophthalmopathy a median around 6.5 months before onset. Separating ophthalmopathy from stable hyperthyroidism was achieved by a 13 V-J model.

Amplification yielded TCR beta CDR3 regions, with RNA transcripts as the source. The HTBI primer set drove a first-round RT-PCR of the TCR CDR3. Each CDR3 protein is one row after TCRdb ran MiXCR on the multiplex PCR reads. The table lists some 550,000 distinct CDR3 sequences, roughly 16% of them singletons. Any patient presenting with uncontrolled infection, other autoimmune disease, pregnancy or lactation was left out. PBMCs came from 9 to 10 ml fresh peripheral blood. This CDR3 region has 15 residues. Trimming removed 1 base from V and 8 bases from J, with 14 bases in between. CDR1 SGHVS and CDR2 FNYEAQ come from the germline V gene.

Specimen: blood. The clonotype originates from a woman between 40 and 55 years old with Graves' ophthalmopathy. The chain recombines TRBV7-6 with TRBJ1-4; D perhaps matches TRBD1 (5 bases). The CDR3 loop is CASSLGAPGDEKLFF. DNA for the CDR3: TGTGCCAGCAGCTTAGGGGCCCCCGGGGACGAAAAACTGTTTTTT.